This T cell receptor beta chain was captured by sequencing in a study of beta chain features in type 1 diabetes. Points from the study as a whole: All four CD4+ subsets of Type 1 diabetes patients contained TCRB CDR3s that were moderately but significantly shorter. Within the patient group, naive, central memory and Treg TCRB repertoires appeared more similar to each other than within healthy donors.

In this sample, this clone turned up a few times. Antigen specificity is unknown. The whole isolated RNA underwent reverse transcription, so sequencing captured expressed TCRB transcripts. Here immunoSEQ multiplex PCR was the method, and the copy in TCRdb shows in-frame clones only, minus some. This table holds under 350,000 clones, 24% found once. This receptor was obtained from a woman between 25 and 40 years old with type 1 diabetes. Material: naive CD4+ T cells from blood.

The CDR3 here is CASSLEVGEQFF. The CDR3 DNA reads as TGTGCCAGCTCTCTCGAGGTTGGTGAGCAGTTCTTC. The chain has TRBV18 and TRBJ2-1; D gene uncertain. V lost 6 bases and J 9 bases, leaving 12 bases between the germline ends. There are 12 residues in the CDR3. From germline, CDR1 is KGHSH and CDR2 LQKENI.